This T cell receptor (beta chain) came from a study of blood T cell repertoires in COVID-19. Study background: The United States, Italy and Spain supplied acute and convalescent COVID-19 samples.

V was clipped by 4 bases and J by 2 bases; unmatched bases: 7. This CDR3 region has 16 residues. Germline CDR1 reads SGHRS; CDR2 reads YFSETQ. Authors' methods: Reference gene primer amplification yielded estimated nucleated cell counts. The repertoire was sequenced with immunoSEQ multiplex PCR; TCRdb's copy has only in-frame clones and lacks some. For V, J and clone size, that table is used; D and trimming come from the DNA. The repertoire holds some 250,000 clones, with around 90% as singletons. The sequencing input was peripheral blood. The chain links TRBV5-1 to TRBJ2-3; TRBD1 matches at 10 bases. This sequence originates from a man aged 60 to 75 who had recovered from COVID-19. CDR3 DNA sequence: TGCGCCAGCAGCCCTGGACAGGGGGGATACACAGATACGCAGTATTTT. Amino acid sequence: CASSPGQGGYTDTQYF.